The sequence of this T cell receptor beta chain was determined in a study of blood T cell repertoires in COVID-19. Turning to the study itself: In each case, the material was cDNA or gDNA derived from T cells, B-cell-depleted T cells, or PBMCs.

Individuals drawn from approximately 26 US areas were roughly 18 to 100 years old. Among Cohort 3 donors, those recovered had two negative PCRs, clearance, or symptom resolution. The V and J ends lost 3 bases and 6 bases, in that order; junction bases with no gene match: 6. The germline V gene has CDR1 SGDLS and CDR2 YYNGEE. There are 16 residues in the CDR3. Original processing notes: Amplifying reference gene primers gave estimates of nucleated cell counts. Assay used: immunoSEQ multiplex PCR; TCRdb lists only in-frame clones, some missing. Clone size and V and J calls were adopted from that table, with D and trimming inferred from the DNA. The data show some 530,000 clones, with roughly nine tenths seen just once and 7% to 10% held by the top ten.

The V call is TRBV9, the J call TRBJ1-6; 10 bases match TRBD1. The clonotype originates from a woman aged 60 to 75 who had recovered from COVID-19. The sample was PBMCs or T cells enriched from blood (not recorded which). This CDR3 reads CASSGGTGEGNSPLHF. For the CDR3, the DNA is TGTGCCAGCAGCGGCGGGACAGGGGAGGGTAATTCACCCCTCCACTTT. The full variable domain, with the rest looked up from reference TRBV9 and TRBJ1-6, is DSGVTQTPKHLITATGQRVTLRCSPRSGDLSVYWYQQSLDQGLQFLIQYYNGEERAKGNILERFSAQQFPDLHSELNLSSLELGDSALYFCASSGGTGEGNSPLHFGNGTRLTVT.